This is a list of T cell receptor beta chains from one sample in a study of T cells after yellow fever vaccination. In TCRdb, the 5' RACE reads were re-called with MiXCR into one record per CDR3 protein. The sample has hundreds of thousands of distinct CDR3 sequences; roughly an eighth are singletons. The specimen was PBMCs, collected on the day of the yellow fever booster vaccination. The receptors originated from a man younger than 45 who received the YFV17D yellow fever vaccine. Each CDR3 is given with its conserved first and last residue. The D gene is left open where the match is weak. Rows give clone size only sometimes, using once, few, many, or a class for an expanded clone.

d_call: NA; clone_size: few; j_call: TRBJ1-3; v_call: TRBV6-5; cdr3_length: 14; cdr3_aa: CASSYGGSGNTIYF; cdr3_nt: TGTGCCAGCAGTTACGGGGGGTCTGGAAACACCATATATTTT
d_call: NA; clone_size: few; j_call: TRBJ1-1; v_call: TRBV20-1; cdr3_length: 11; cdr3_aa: CSALDSTEAFF; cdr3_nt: TGCAGTGCTCTGGACAGCACTGAAGCTTTCTTT
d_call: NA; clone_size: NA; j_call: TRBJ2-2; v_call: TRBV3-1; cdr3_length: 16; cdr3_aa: CASSQGARGRTGELFF; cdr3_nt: TGTGCCAGCAGCCAAGGGGCGCGGGGACGGACCGGGGAGCTGTTTTTT
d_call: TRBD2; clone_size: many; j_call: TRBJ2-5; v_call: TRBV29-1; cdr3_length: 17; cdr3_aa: CSVEQTGLAGFQETQYF; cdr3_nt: TGCAGCGTTGAACAAACGGGACTAGCGGGGTTTCAAGAGACCCAGTACTTC
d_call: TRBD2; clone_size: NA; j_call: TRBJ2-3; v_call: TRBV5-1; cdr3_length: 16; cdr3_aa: CASSYLAGESTDTQYF; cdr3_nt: TGCGCCAGCAGCTATCTAGCGGGAGAAAGCACAGATACGCAGTATTTT
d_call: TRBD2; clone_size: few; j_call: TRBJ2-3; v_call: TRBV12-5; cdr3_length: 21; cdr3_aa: CASGWIPSTGEGLEGTDTQYF; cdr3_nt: TGTGCTAGTGGTTGGATACCATCAACTGGGGAGGGGTTGGAGGGCACAGATACGCAGTATTTT
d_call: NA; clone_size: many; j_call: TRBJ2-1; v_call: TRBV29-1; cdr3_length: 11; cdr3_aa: CSVMYDNEQFF; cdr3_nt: TGCAGCGTTATGTATGACAATGAGCAGTTCTTC
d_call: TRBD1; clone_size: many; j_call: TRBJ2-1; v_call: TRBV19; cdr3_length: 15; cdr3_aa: CASSRQGSPYNEQFF; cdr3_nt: TGTGCCAGTAGCAGACAGGGGTCACCCTACAATGAGCAGTTCTTC
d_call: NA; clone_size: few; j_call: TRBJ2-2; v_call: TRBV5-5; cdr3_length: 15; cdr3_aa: CASSHGRRLTGELFF; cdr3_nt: TGTGCCAGCAGCCACGGACGGAGACTCACCGGGGAGCTGTTTTTT
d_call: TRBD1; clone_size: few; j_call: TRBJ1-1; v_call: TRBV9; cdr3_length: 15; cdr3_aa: CASSPQPDRGAEAFF; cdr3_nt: TGTGCCAGCAGCCCCCAACCCGACAGGGGTGCTGAAGCTTTCTTT
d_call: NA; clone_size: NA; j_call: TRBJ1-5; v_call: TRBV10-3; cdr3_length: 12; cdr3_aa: CAISESGEPQHF; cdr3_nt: TGTGCCATCAGTGAGTCAGGGGAGCCCCAGCATTTT
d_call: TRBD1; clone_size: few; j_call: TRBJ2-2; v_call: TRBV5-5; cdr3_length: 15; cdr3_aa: CASSLGQGVLGELFF; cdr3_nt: TGTGCCAGCAGCTTGGGACAGGGGGTTTTGGGGGAGCTGTTTTTT
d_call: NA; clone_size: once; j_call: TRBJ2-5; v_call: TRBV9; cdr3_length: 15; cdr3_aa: CASSVEGLLGETQYF; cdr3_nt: TGTGCCAGCAGCGTAGAAGGGCTGCTTGGGGAGACCCAGTACTTC
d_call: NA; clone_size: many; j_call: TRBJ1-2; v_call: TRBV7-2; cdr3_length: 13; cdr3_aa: CASSLGTAYGYTF; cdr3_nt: TGTGCCAGCAGCTTAGGGACAGCCTATGGCTACACCTTC
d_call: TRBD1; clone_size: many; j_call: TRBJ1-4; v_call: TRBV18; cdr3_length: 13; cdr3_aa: CASSPDRGEKLFF; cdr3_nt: TGTGCCAGCTCACCCGACAGGGGGGAAAAACTGTTTTTT
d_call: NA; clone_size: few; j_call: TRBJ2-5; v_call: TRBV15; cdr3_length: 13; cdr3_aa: CATSFPGVGTQYF; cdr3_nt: TGTGCCACCAGCTTCCCGGGAGTGGGGACCCAGTACTTC
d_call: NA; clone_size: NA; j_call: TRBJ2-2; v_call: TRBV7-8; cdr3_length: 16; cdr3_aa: CASIPTTGTSDGELFF; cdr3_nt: TGTGCCAGCATCCCGACGACCGGGACTTCGGACGGGGAGCTGTTTTTT
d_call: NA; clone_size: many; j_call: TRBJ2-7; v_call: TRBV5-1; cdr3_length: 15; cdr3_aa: CASSLHFQGSYEQYF; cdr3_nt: TGCGCCAGCAGCCTACATTTCCAGGGATCCTACGAACAGTACTTC
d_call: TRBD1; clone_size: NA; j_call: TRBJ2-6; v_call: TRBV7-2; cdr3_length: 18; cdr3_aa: CASSLAGQGTSGANVLTF; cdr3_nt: TGTGCCAGCAGCTTAGCGGGACAGGGTACTTCTGGGGCCAACGTCCTGACTTTC